The following is a TCR beta chain sequence with its context. The record originates from a study of blood T cell repertoires in COVID-19. Looking at the study overall: Samples of COVID-19 (acute and convalescent) were obtained from the United States, Italy and Spain. PBMCs, B-cell-depleted T cells, or T cells provided the cDNA or gDNA that made up the material.

The CDR3 spans 13 residues. The V gene end was trimmed by 3 bases and the J gene end by 5 bases; junction bases not matched to a gene: 3. Original analysis: Nucleated cell counts were estimated from reference gene primer amplification. The assay was immunoSEQ multiplex PCR, and TCRdb's table has in-frame clones only and misses some. The DNA was the basis for D and trimming; V, J and clone size are from that table. This table has about 240,000 clones, roughly 80% appearing once. The chain has TRBV12-3 or TRBV12-4 and TRBJ2-5, with 7 bases aligning to TRBD1. The source material was peripheral blood. This clonotype originated in a woman of 80 years or more with COVID-19, enrolled during active disease. DNA of the CDR3: TGTGCCAGCAGTTTTGGGACAGTGGAGACCCAGTACTTC. It translates to CASSFGTVETQYF.